These 2 T cell receptor beta chains originate from one sample sequenced in a study of T cells in Graves' hyperthyroidism and ophthalmopathy. There were TCR beta CDR3 regions amplified from RNA transcripts. When the TCR CDR3 underwent first-round RT-PCR, the HTBI primer set was used. TCRdb independently ran MiXCR on the multiplex PCR reads; one entry per CDR3 protein. The table includes about 400,000 distinct CDR3 sequences, more than 12% detected once. The sequencing sample was made of blood. Receptors were obtained from a woman aged 25 to 45 with Graves' hyperthyroidism.

This clonotype was seen a few times. This chain links TRBV10-1 with TRBJ2-1, with 10 bases identical to TRBD2. V shed 2 bases, J shed 7 bases, and the junction held 8 bases outside the gene matches. The CDR3 covers 16 residues. CDR1 and CDR2 from the germline V gene are WNHNN and SYGVQD (reference sequence). The CDR3 nucleotides read TGCGCCAGCAGTGAGAGGCTGACTAGCGGGCCAAATGAGCAGTTCTTC. Amino acids: CASSERLTSGPNEQFF.

Ten or more counts support this clonotype. The chain uses TRBV12-3 or TRBV12-4 and TRBJ1-5; 12 nucleotides line up with TRBD1. The trim removed 6 bases at V and 5 bases at J, leaving 5 bases unmatched. The length of the CDR3 is 15 residues. CDR3 loop: CASRAGQGAYQPQHF. CDR3 DNA: TGTGCCAGCAGGGCGGGACAGGGGGCGTATCAGCCCCAGCATTTT.